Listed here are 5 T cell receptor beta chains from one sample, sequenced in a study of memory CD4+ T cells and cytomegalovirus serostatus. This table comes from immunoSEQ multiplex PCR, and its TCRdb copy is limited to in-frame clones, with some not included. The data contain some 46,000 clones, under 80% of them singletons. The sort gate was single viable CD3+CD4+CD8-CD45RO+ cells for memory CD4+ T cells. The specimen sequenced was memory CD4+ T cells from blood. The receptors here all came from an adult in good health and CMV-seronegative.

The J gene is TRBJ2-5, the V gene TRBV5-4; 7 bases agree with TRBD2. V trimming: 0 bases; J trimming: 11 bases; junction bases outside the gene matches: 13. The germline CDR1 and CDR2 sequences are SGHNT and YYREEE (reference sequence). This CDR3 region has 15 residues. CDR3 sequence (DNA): TGTGCCAGCAGCTTGGAAGGAAGGCAATGGGGAGGGCAGTACTTC. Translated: CASSLEGRQWGGQYF.

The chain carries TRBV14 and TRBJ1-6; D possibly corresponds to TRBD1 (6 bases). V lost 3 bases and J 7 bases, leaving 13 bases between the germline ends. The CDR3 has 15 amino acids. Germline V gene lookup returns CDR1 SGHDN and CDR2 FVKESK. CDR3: CASSQHRETNSPLHF. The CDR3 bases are TGTGCCAGCAGCCAGCACAGGGAAACGAATTCACCCCTCCACTTT.

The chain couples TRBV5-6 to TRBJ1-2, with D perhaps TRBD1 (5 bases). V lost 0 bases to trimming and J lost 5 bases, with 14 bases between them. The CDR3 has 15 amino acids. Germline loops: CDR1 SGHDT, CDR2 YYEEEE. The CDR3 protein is CASSLDVGGGYGYTF. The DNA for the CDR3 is TGTGCCAGCAGCTTGGATGTCGGGGGTGGGTATGGCTACACCTTC.

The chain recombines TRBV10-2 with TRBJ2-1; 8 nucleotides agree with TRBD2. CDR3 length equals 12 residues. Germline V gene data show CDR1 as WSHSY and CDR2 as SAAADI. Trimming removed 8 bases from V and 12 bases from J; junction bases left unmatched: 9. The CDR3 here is CASRGGPSMQFF. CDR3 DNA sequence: TGCGCCAGCCGGGGGGGGCCTAGTATGCAGTTCTTC.

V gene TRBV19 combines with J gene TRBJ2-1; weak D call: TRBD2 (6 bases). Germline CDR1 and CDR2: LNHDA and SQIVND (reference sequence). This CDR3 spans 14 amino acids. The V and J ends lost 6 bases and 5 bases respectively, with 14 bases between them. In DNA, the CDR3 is TGTGCCAGTAGCGGGGGTAGAACCGACAATGAGCAGTTCTTC. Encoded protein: CASSGGRTDNEQFF.